The next 21 T cell receptor beta chains were all read from a single sample in a study of T-cell reconstitution after alpha-beta-depleted transplantation in children. Preparation of the TCRbeta library used unique molecular identifiers. One entry per CDR3 protein, called by TCRdb with MiXCR from the PCR reads. The sample yields around 370,000 distinct CDR3 sequences, 10% seen once. The sequencing here drew on PBMCs from the stem cell graft donor, taken from the stem cell graft. Receptor source: a human donor who donated a stem cell graft to a child with acute lymphoblastic leukemia.

The chain has TRBV18 and TRBJ2-1; 8 nucleotides agree with TRBD1. This CDR3 has 14 residues. The germline CDR1 and CDR2 sequences are KGHSH and LQKENI. The V gene end was trimmed by 0 bases and the J gene end by 7 bases; junction bases not matched to a gene: 2. The DNA for the CDR3 is TGTGCCAGCTCACCACCGGACAGGGTGAATGAGCAGTTCTTC. Protein product: CASSPPDRVNEQFF.

CDR3 nucleotide sequence: TGTGCCAGCAGTTCAGCAAAGACTAGCGGAACTAGCACAGATACGCAGTATTTT. It specifies CASSSAKTSGTSTDTQYF. This rearrangement joins TRBV12-3 or TRBV12-4 to TRBJ2-3; 9 bases agree with TRBD2. The CDR3 has 18 amino acids. V trimming: 4 bases; J trimming: 0 bases; junction bases outside the gene matches: 11.

This clonotype has only a few counts. The chain is built from TRBV12-3 or TRBV12-4 and TRBJ2-7, with 8 bases that match TRBD1. The CDR3 has 14 residues. J lost 4 bases, V lost 4 bases, and 6 bases had no gene match. The CDR3 DNA reads TGTGCCAGCAGTTCCAGGGGGCGAAGTTACGAGCAGTACTTC. This translates into CASSSRGRSYEQYF.

V and J are TRBV30 and TRBJ2-1; 9 bases are a match to TRBD2. This CDR3 is 13 amino acids long. V lost 4 bases, J lost 3 bases, and 1 base stayed unmatched. The germline gives CDR1 GTSNPN, CDR2 SVGIG (reference sequence). DNA for the CDR3: TGTGCCTGGACTAGCGGGATCTACAATGAGCAGTTCTTC. Translation: CAWTSGIYNEQFF.

This clonotype has just a few counts. V gene TRBV18 combines with J gene TRBJ2-1, with 7 bases lining up with TRBD2. The germline V gene has CDR1 KGHSH and CDR2 LQKENI. This CDR3 has 15 amino acids. Trimming at V came to 3 bases and at J to 6 bases, leaving 8 bases not matched to a gene. CDR3 in amino acids: CASSPSSGIPNEQFF. CDR3 bases: TGTGCCAGCTCACCTTCGAGCGGGATCCCCAATGAGCAGTTCTTC.

The V and J genes are TRBV7-2 and TRBJ2-5; D gene unclear. Between the trimmed V and J ends, which lost 2 bases and 4 bases, there was a span of 8 bases. The CDR3 extends over 13 amino acids. Germline V lookup: CDR1 SGHTA, CDR2 FQGNSA. This CDR3 reads CASSLWAPETQYF. In DNA, the CDR3 is TGTGCCAGCAGCTTATGGGCGCCAGAGACCCAGTACTTC.

The chain links TRBV20-1 to TRBJ2-3; 9 bases are a match to TRBD1. CDR1 and CDR2 (germline): DFQATT, SNEGSKA (reference sequence). The CDR3 covers 15 residues. Germline trimming cut 1 base from V and 10 bases from J; bases unmatched to any gene: 12. CDR3 residues: CSARVRTGAPASQYF. The CDR3 DNA is TGCAGTGCTAGAGTAAGGACAGGGGCCCCGGCATCGCAGTATTTT.

The chain couples TRBV20-1 to TRBJ2-7; weak D call: TRBD1 (5 bases). Germline assignment: CDR1 DFQATT and CDR2 SNEGSKA (reference sequence). This CDR3 spans 14 amino acids. The V and J ends lost 0 bases and 3 bases respectively, with 12 bases between them. The CDR3 region is CSARDLQGRYEQYF. The CDR3 bases are TGCAGTGCTAGAGATCTCCAGGGCCGCTACGAGCAGTACTTC.

The gene calls are TRBV15 and TRBJ2-3, with 13 positions matching TRBD2. Trimming cost V 1 base and J 4 bases; bases outside gene matches: 5. Germline V lookup: CDR1 LNHNV, CDR2 YYDKDF (reference sequence). There are 17 residues in the CDR3. The CDR3 sequence is CATSRGLAGGPADTQYF. CDR3 in DNA: TGTGCCACCAGCAGAGGACTAGCGGGAGGCCCGGCAGATACGCAGTATTTT.

The chain is built from TRBV4-1 and TRBJ1-2, with TRBD1 matching 7 bases. The CDR3 consists of 14 residues. V lost 6 bases and J lost 5; bases outside the gene matches: 9. Looked up from germline, CDR1 is MGHRA and CDR2 is YSYEKL. CDR3 amino acids: CASRLNPGGYGYTF. The CDR3 DNA reads TGCGCCAGCAGGCTTAACCCAGGGGGTTATGGCTACACCTTC.

This clonotype was found many times. The V call is TRBV7-9, the J call TRBJ2-5, with D unclear. Germline CDR1 SEHNR, CDR2 FQNEAQ (reference sequence). V was cut by 3 bases and J by 3 bases, with 11 bases left in between. The CDR3 contains 14 residues. CDR3 nucleotides: TGTGCCAGCAGCTTTCTACGAGCCGAAGAGACCCAGTACTTC. Its protein is CASSFLRAEETQYF.

This sequence joins TRBV20-1 and TRBJ2-7; 10 bases fit TRBD2. The germline V gene has CDR1 DFQATT and CDR2 SNEGSKA (reference sequence). Trimming at V came to 6 bases and at J to 4 bases, leaving 15 bases not matched to a gene. The CDR3 has 16 amino acids. The CDR3, as DNA: TGCAGTGCGAGGGGGGCGTCGGCTAGCGGGAGTTACGAGCAGTACTTC. It yields the protein CSARGASASGSYEQYF.

There are many counts of this clonotype. The chain has TRBV10-2 and TRBJ2-1, with TRBD1 as a possible D gene (6 bases). This CDR3 comprises 14 residues. Trimming cost V 3 bases and J 2 bases, with 8 bases left between them. Germline CDR1 is WSHSY and CDR2 is SAAADI. Written as DNA, the CDR3 is TGCGCCAGCAGTGAAGGGGACACCTACAATGAGCAGTTCTTC. Protein sequence: CASSEGDTYNEQFF.

As to this clonotype: This sequence may be a read error, since a much larger clone differs from it by one base. J is TRBJ2-3 and V is TRBV18; the match to TRBD2 covers 10 bases. This CDR3 is built from 15 residues. Trimming took 2 bases from V and 8 from J; bases not matched to a gene: 7. In germline, CDR1 is KGHSH, CDR2 LQKENI. The CDR3 coding sequence is TGTGCCAGCTCACCAGGGCTAGCGGGAGTAGGTACGCAGTATTTT. It translates to CASSPGLAGVGTQYF.

There are a few counts of this clonotype. The chain combines TRBV4-2 with TRBJ2-7, with 9 bases fitting TRBD1. CDR1 is LGHNA and CDR2 is YNFKEQ in the germline V gene. There are 15 residues in the CDR3. Losses at the gene ends were 1 base for V and 1 base for J; bases not matched to a gene: 2. The CDR3 coding sequence is TGTGCCAGCAGCCAAGGAGGGACAGGGTCCTACGAGCAGTACTTC. It translates to CASSQGGTGSYEQYF.

This clonotype was seen more than once but under ten times. This sequence joins TRBV7-9 and TRBJ2-7, with a possible D match to TRBD1 (6 bases). V was trimmed by 2 bases and J by 2 bases, leaving 19 bases between them. Germline V lookup: CDR1 SEHNR, CDR2 FQNEAQ (reference sequence). The CDR3 covers 17 residues. The CDR3: CASSLIPRGQTTYEQYF. As DNA, the CDR3 is TGTGCCAGCAGCTTAATTCCCCGAGGACAGACTACCTACGAGCAGTACTTC.

With respect to this clonotype: One junction end disagrees with the germline gene, perhaps due to a read error. The chain is built from TRBV12-3 or TRBV12-4 and TRBJ2-1; D is undetermined. The CDR3 covers 16 residues. The CDR3 DNA sequence: TGTGCCAGCAGTGACCCCTTACGCGGCTCCTACAATGACCAGTTCTTC. It yields the protein CASSDPLRGSYNDQFF.

This clonotype has ten or more counts. The chain combines TRBV6-2 or TRBV6-3 with TRBJ2-1; D tentatively reads TRBD1 or TRBD2 (5 bases each). V was pared by 7 bases and J by 12 bases, with 16 bases between. The CDR3 runs to 12 residues. CDR1 is MNHEY and CDR2 is SVGEGT in the germline V gene. The CDR3 spells CASTQTRGGQFF. In DNA, the CDR3 is TGTGCCAGCACCCAGACCCGTGGGGGGCAGTTCTTC.

V is TRBV12-3 or TRBV12-4 and J is TRBJ2-7; 8 positions match TRBD1. Losses at the gene ends were 2 bases for V and 2 bases for J; bases not matched to a gene: 5. This CDR3 has 15 amino acids. The CDR3 sequence is CASSLYGRGPYEQYF. As DNA, the CDR3 is TGTGCCAGCAGTTTATATGGCAGGGGGCCCTACGAGCAGTACTTC.

In this sample, this clonotype turned up many times. The gene calls are TRBV25-1 and TRBJ2-1, with 8 bases identical to TRBD1. The V and J ends lost 4 bases and 8 bases, in that order; junction bases with no gene match: 4. This CDR3 has 13 residues. Germline CDR1 reads MGHDK; CDR2 reads SYGVNS. In nucleotides, the CDR3 is TGTGCCAGCAGTGGCACAGGGGGTGATGAGCAGTTCTTC. It translates to CASSGTGGDEQFF.

This clonotype showed up just a few times. The J gene is TRBJ2-7, the V gene TRBV6-2 or TRBV6-3, with a tentative D call TRBD2 (5 bases). Germline V gene sequence: CDR1 MNHEY, CDR2 SVGEGT. This CDR3 has 12 amino acids. Between the trimmed V and J ends, which lost 11 bases and 7 bases, there was a span of 18 bases. CDR3 loop: CAASAGVGEQYF. In DNA, the CDR3 is TGTGCCGCTTCGGCCGGGGTAGGGGAGCAGTACTTC.